The 27 T cell receptor beta chains listed next were all sequenced from one sample in a study of T cells in Graves' hyperthyroidism and ophthalmopathy. The CDR3 regions of TCR beta were amplified from RNA transcripts. TCR CDR3 underwent first-round RT-PCR with the HTBI primer set. TCRdb processed the multiplex PCR reads anew with MiXCR; each CDR3 protein has one entry. The table includes about 59,000 distinct CDR3 sequences, approximately 53% detected once. Sequenced material: blood. The receptors were gathered from a woman aged 55-70 years with Graves' ophthalmopathy.

As for this clonotype: Compared with germline, one end of the junction differs, possibly owing to a read error. V and J are TRBV7-2 and TRBJ2-7, with 15 bases that match TRBD2. Germline V CDR1 and CDR2: SGHTA, FQGNSA. The CDR3 is made up of 20 amino acids. The CDR3, as DNA: TGTGCCAGCGGCTTAGAAGGGACTAGCGGGGGGCCGCCGAAATCCCACGAGCAGTACTTC. It encodes CASGLEGTSGGPPKSHEQYF.

This sequence joins TRBV5-1 and TRBJ1-1; D might be TRBD1 (6 bases). Trimming took 4 bases from V and 3 from J, leaving 16 bases between them. Germline values: CDR1 SGHRS, CDR2 YFSETQ. The CDR3 runs to 15 residues. CDR3 amino acids: CASSRGGGADTEAFF. CDR3 bases: TGCGCCAGCAGCCGGGGTGGGGGCGCGGACACTGAAGCTTTCTTT.

V gene TRBV29-1 combines with J gene TRBJ2-3; D perhaps matches TRBD2 (7 bases). The ends were cut back, 6 bases at V and 5 bases at J, with 15 bases in the middle. The CDR3 runs to 13 residues. Germline assignment: CDR1 SQVTM and CDR2 ANQGSEA. This CDR3 is CSVGGGALDTQYF. For the CDR3, the DNA is TGCAGCGTGGGTGGGGGGGCCTTAGATACGCAGTATTTT.

The chain recombines TRBV2 with TRBJ2-3; tentatively, D is TRBD1 or TRBD2 (6 bases each). The germline V gene has CDR1 SNHLY and CDR2 FYNNEI. CDR3 length equals 15 residues. The V gene lost 8 bases and the J gene lost 0 bases, with 15 bases spanning the gap. CDR3 in amino acids: CASQPEGGSTDTQYF. CDR3 bases: TGTGCCAGCCAACCCGAGGGGGGCAGCACAGATACGCAGTATTTT. The full variable domain, rest sourced from reference TRBV2 and TRBJ2-3, is EPEVTQTPSHQVTQMGQEVILRCVPISNHLYFYWYRQILGQKVEFLVSFYNNEISEKSEIFDDQFSVERPDGSNFTLKIRSTKLEDSAMYFCASQPEGGSTDTQYFGPGTRLTVL.

This rearrangement joins TRBV10-3 to TRBJ2-1, with 7 nucleotides matching TRBD1. V shed 7 bases, J shed 4 bases, and the junction held 7 bases outside the gene matches. From germline, CDR1 is ENHRY and CDR2 SYGVKD. This CDR3 region has 14 residues. The DNA of the CDR3 is TGTGCCATCACGGGACAGAGAATTTACAATGAGCAGTTCTTC. Translated: CAITGQRIYNEQFF.

This clonotype was counted a single time. The chain recombines TRBV7-9 with TRBJ2-2, with TRBD1 matching over 8 bases. This CDR3 comprises 16 residues. The V segment lost 5 bases and the J segment 6 bases; nucleotides outside the gene matches: 11. In germline, CDR1 is SEHNR, CDR2 FQNEAQ (reference sequence). The CDR3 region is CASSATGGGPAGELFF. CDR3 bases: TGTGCCAGCAGCGCCACAGGGGGTGGTCCCGCCGGGGAGCTGTTTTTT. The full variable domain, its missing parts supplied by reference TRBV7-9 and TRBJ2-2, is DTGVSQNPRHKITKRGQNVTFRCDPISEHNRLYWYRQTLGQGPEFLTYFQNEAQLEKSRLLSDRFSAERPKGSFSTLEIQRTEQGDSAMYLCASSATGGGPAGELFFGEGSRLTVL.

This clonotype appeared once. J is TRBJ2-2 and V is TRBV6-4; D is ambiguous. V lost 6 bases to trimming and J lost 8 bases, with 13 bases between them. This CDR3 comprises 13 residues. The germline V gene has CDR1 MRHNA and CDR2 SNTAGT. The CDR3 reads CASRDRQTGELFF. CDR3 coding DNA: TGTGCCAGCAGGGATCGCCAGACAGGGGAGCTGTTTTTT.

This clonotype was observed a single time. The chain employs TRBV7-3 and TRBJ2-5; no definite D call. The CDR3 has 17 amino acids. CDR1 is SGHTA, CDR2 FQGTGA, per germline. Between the trimmed V and J ends, which lost 0 bases and 1 base, there was a span of 15 bases. CDR3 protein: CASSLTVGTDRQETQYF. CDR3 nucleotide sequence: TGTGCCAGCAGCTTAACGGTGGGAACTGACCGCCAAGAGACCCAGTACTTC.

The genes are TRBV20-1 and TRBJ2-2, with D unclear. The germline gives CDR1 DFQATT, CDR2 SNEGSKA (reference sequence). Trimming removed 6 bases from V and 5 bases from J, with 13 bases in between. The CDR3 covers 13 residues. This CDR3 is CSAVWPRTGELFF. The CDR3 bases are TGCAGTGCCGTTTGGCCGCGGACCGGGGAGCTGTTTTTT.

Comments on this clonotype: This sequence may be a read error, since a much larger clone differs from it by one base. The conserved phenylalanine or tryptophan is not found at the CDR3 terminus, so this likely reflects a read error. The J gene is TRBJ1-2, the V gene TRBV30; D is ambiguous. The CDR3 extends over 15 amino acids. V was cut by 0 bases and J by 0 bases, with 11 bases left in between. Germline V gene data show CDR1 as GTSNPN and CDR2 as SVGIG (reference sequence). In nucleotides, the CDR3 is TGTGCCTGGAGTGTAACGTGGCTTACTAACTATGGCTACACCTCC. Translation gives CAWSVTWLTNYGYTS.

There are many counts of this clonotype. The chain couples TRBV5-6 to TRBJ2-7; D is unclear. CDR3 size: 18 residues. The ends were cut back, 4 bases at V and 0 bases at J, with 23 bases in the middle. Looked up from germline, CDR1 is SGHDT and CDR2 is YYEEEE. The CDR3 nucleotides read TGTGCCAGCAGCGAACGAGGCCCCTTTTTGGAGAGCTCCTACGAGCAGTACTTC. This encodes CASSERGPFLESSYEQYF. The whole variable domain, filled in from reference TRBV5-6 and TRBJ2-7, reads DAGVTQSPTHLIKTRGQQVTLRCSPKSGHDTVSWYQQALGQGPQFIFQYYEEEERQRGNFPDRFSGHQFPNYSSELNVNALLLGDSALYLCASSERGPFLESSYEQYFGPGTRLTVT.

This clonotype came up a few times. Being one base from a much bigger clone, this may be a read error. V gene TRBV27 combines with J gene TRBJ2-1; no clear D. The length of the CDR3 is 12 residues. Looked up from germline, CDR1 is MNHEY and CDR2 is SMNVEV (reference sequence). The CDR3 DNA sequence: TGTGCCAGCAGTTTATCCGTGGGTGAGCAGTCCTTC. It codes for CASSLSVGEQSF.

The V call is TRBV19, the J call TRBJ1-2, with 9 bases matching TRBD1. CDR3 size: 15 residues. J gave up 4 bases and V 2 bases, and 5 bases lay outside the gene matches. The germline gives CDR1 LNHDA, CDR2 SQIVND (reference sequence). CDR3 in DNA: TGTGCCAGTAGTATAAGGGGACAGGGAAGCTATGGCTACACCTTC. Protein product: CASSIRGQGSYGYTF.

The chain joins TRBV7-9 to TRBJ1-2; perhaps TRBD1 as D (5 bases). The CDR3 sequence is 13 residues long. The V end was cut by 8 bases, the J end by 4 bases, with 14 bases between. Germline CDR1 SEHNR, CDR2 FQNEAQ (reference sequence). DNA of the CDR3: TGTGCCAGCGGGGAAGGACAAGGCTATGGCTACACCTTC. Translating gives CASGEGQGYGYTF.

The chain is built from TRBV19 and TRBJ2-2; D not resolved. Trimming pared 3 bases from V and 2 bases from J, leaving 16 bases between. The CDR3 consists of 17 residues. Germline lookup yields CDR1 LNHDA and CDR2 SQIVND (reference sequence). The CDR3 DNA reads TGTGCCAGTAGTATGGCGCTTACTTCTGGAAACACCGGGGAGCTGTTTTTT. It translates to CASSMALTSGNTGELFF. Filled out from reference TRBV19 and TRBJ2-2, the complete variable domain reads DGGITQSPKYLFRKEGQNVTLSCEQNLNHDAMYWYRQDPGQGLRLIYYSQIVNDFQKGDIAEGYSVSREKKESFPLTVTSAQKNPTAFYLCASSMALTSGNTGELFFGEGSRLTVL.

The gene calls are TRBV5-1 and TRBJ1-4; 8 bases line up with TRBD1. Germline CDR1 is SGHRS and CDR2 is YFSETQ. V shed 0 bases and J 8 bases; nucleotides not matched to a gene: 3. The CDR3 spans 14 residues. The CDR3 reads CASSLEAGGEKLFF. CDR3 coding DNA: TGCGCCAGCAGCTTGGAGGCAGGGGGCGAAAAACTGTTTTTT.

V gene TRBV20-1 combines with J gene TRBJ1-2; possibly TRBD1 for D (6 bases). The CDR3 sequence is 10 residues long. V gave up 6 bases and J gave up 8 bases, with 10 bases separating them. Germline lookup yields CDR1 DFQATT and CDR2 SNEGSKA (reference sequence). CDR3 sequence: CSAPGVGYTF. DNA of the CDR3: TGCAGTGCCCCAGGGGTGGGCTACACCTTC.

The chain carries TRBV24-1 and TRBJ1-5; D is perhaps TRBD1 (5 bases). Trimming removed 4 bases at V and 4 bases at J, with 16 bases between. Germline V lookup: CDR1 KGHDR, CDR2 SFDVKD. The CDR3 covers 16 residues. The CDR3 protein is CATSDQTGGGNQPQHF. The CDR3 DNA is TGTGCCACCAGTGACCAAACCGGGGGGGGGAATCAGCCCCAGCATTTT.

The V call is TRBV20-1, the J call TRBJ2-5; D remains ambiguous. Germline loops: CDR1 DFQATT, CDR2 SNEGSKA (reference sequence). The CDR3 length is 11 residues. V lost 1 base and J lost 6, with 6 bases in between. CDR3 loop: CSARGSKTQYF. In DNA, the CDR3 is TGCAGTGCTAGAGGGAGTAAGACCCAGTACTTC.

This sequence joins TRBV10-3 and TRBJ2-2; 12 positions agree with TRBD1. The CDR3 covers 16 residues. The junction had 5 bases not matched to a gene; V was cut back by 2 bases and J by 7 bases. Germline CDR1 reads ENHRY; CDR2 reads SYGVKD. CDR3 DNA sequence: TGTGCCATCAGTGAGGGGACAGGGGGCGCGGGCGGGGAGCTGTTTTTT. Translated: CAISEGTGGAGGELFF.

The chain joins TRBV24-1 to TRBJ2-2; unclear D gene. Germline V gene data show CDR1 as KGHDR and CDR2 as SFDVKD. Trimming stripped 1 base from V and 3 bases from J, with 14 bases between. The CDR3 runs 17 residues. The chain's CDR3 is CATSDFRQERDTGELFF. Written as DNA, the CDR3 is TGTGCCACCAGTGATTTTCGGCAGGAACGGGACACCGGGGAGCTGTTTTTT.

Regarding this clonotype: The junction departs from germline at one end; a sequencing error may be responsible. The chain carries TRBV7-9 and TRBJ2-2, with D tentatively TRBD2 (6 bases). The CDR3 consists of 13 residues. From germline, CDR1 is SEHNR and CDR2 FQNEAQ (reference sequence). The CDR3 sequence is CASSLGGAGELVF. CDR3 in DNA: TGTGCCAGCAGTCTGGGGGGAGCCGGGGAGCTGGTTTTT.

This clonotype was seen a single time. The gene calls are TRBV24-1 and TRBJ2-3; D tentatively fits TRBD1 or TRBD2 (5 bases each). Germline V gene lookup returns CDR1 KGHDR and CDR2 SFDVKD. The V end lost 2 bases, the J end lost 6 bases, and 11 bases lay between the germline ends. The CDR3 is made up of 14 amino acids. Written as DNA, the CDR3 is TGTGCCACCAGTGATTCCGAGGGACGGGATACGCAGTATTTT. Protein: CATSDSEGRDTQYF.

This clonotype was seen at least ten times. V gene TRBV14 combines with J gene TRBJ2-1; 10 nucleotides agree with TRBD2. Looked up from germline, CDR1 is SGHDN and CDR2 is FVKESK. CDR3 length equals 20 residues. V was pared by 2 bases and J by 0 bases, with 13 bases of the junction left unmatched. The CDR3 reads CASSQKALVAGGPSYNEQFF. The CDR3 coding sequence is TGTGCCAGCAGCCAAAAGGCGTTGGTAGCGGGGGGTCCCTCCTACAATGAGCAGTTCTTC.

The sample holds many counts of this clonotype. The CDR3 DNA sequence: TGTGCCAGCAGCACTGGGGAATATGGCTACACCTTC. This translates into CASSTGEYGYTF. The chain carries TRBV5-6 and TRBJ1-2; D ambiguous. The CDR3 covers 12 residues. Germline V CDR1 and CDR2: SGHDT, YYEEEE. Trimming removed 4 bases from V and 5 bases from J, with 9 bases in between.

The V gene is TRBV19, the J gene TRBJ1-4, with D possibly matching TRBD1 (5 bases). The V and J ends lost 5 bases and 13 bases respectively, with 11 bases between them. The CDR3 spans 11 residues. CDR1 is LNHDA and CDR2 is SQIVND in the germline V gene (reference sequence). The CDR3 loop is CASSWGSRLFF. CDR3 sequence (DNA): TGTGCCAGTAGTTGGGGGTCGCGACTGTTTTTT.

This clonotype was picked up many times. CDR3 sequence reads: CASSRGTGSSYEQYF. In DNA, the CDR3 is TGTGCCAGCAGCCGAGGGACAGGTAGCTCCTACGAGCAGTACTTC. The chain uses TRBV3-1 and TRBJ2-7; 8 bases agree with TRBD1. The CDR3 has 15 amino acids. Germline CDR1 is LGHDT and CDR2 is YNNKEL (reference sequence). Trimming took 4 bases from V and 0 from J; bases not matched to a gene: 5.